A single sample gave rise to the 4 T cell receptor beta chains below, sequenced in a study of cytomegalovirus exposure and HLA in healthy donors (dated by TCRdb to about 2017). Library generation was performed with the immunoSEQ multiplex PCR assay. The multiplex PCR relied on a mix of 60 forward primers for TCR Vbeta segments and 13 reverse primers for TCR Jbeta segments. In TCRdb, the immuneACCESS table is reduced to in-frame sequences with V and J assigned. These tables do not hold every clone; where another copy was compared, an unresolved V gene accounts for under half, and the others remain unexplained. Recorded for this sample are 150,000 to 200,000 clones; about 76% of them occurred a single time. The ten top clones hold about 5% of the sample. Sequenced: PBMCs. Receptor source: a young woman in good health and CMV-seropositive.

The gene calls are TRBV5-1 and TRBJ2-5; possible D gene TRBD1, 6 bases. The DNA end is more similar to TRBJ2-7, so the J call may be wrong. CDR3 length: 17 amino acids. Germline CDR1 reads SGHRS; CDR2 reads YFSETQ. DNA of the CDR3: TGCGCCAGCAGCTTGGTATATAACAGGGCAATGTCCTACGAGCAGTACTTC. Protein product: CASSLVYNRAMSYEQYF.

V is TRBV25-1 and J is TRBJ1-5, with D perhaps matching TRBD1 (5 bases). V was trimmed by 5 bases and J by 4 bases, leaving 15 bases between them. The CDR3 length is 15 residues. Germline V lookup: CDR1 MGHDK, CDR2 SYGVNS. CDR3 coding DNA: TGTGCCAGCAGTCCCCCCGGGGGGACGAATCAGCCCCAGCATTTT. It translates to CASSPPGGTNQPQHF.

This chain joins TRBV6-5 and TRBJ2-7; possible D gene TRBD2, 6 bases. The CDR3 has 13 amino acids. Trimming shortened V by 8 bases and J by 5 bases, and 16 bases separated the two germline ends. CDR1 is MNHEY and CDR2 is SVGAGI in the germline V gene. CDR3 protein: CASRRDPANEQYF. In DNA, the CDR3 is TGTGCCAGCCGGCGGGACCCCGCCAACGAGCAGTACTTC.

CDR3 sequence (DNA): TGTGCCAGCAGCTTAGAACGGCGAGGTGAGCAGTTCTTC. It specifies CASSLERRGEQFF. This chain uses TRBV7-9 with TRBJ2-1; no definite D call. The CDR3 contains 13 residues. With 1 base removed from V and 9 bases from J, the gap between germline ends came to 10 bases. The germline V gene has CDR1 SEHNR and CDR2 FQNEAQ (reference sequence).